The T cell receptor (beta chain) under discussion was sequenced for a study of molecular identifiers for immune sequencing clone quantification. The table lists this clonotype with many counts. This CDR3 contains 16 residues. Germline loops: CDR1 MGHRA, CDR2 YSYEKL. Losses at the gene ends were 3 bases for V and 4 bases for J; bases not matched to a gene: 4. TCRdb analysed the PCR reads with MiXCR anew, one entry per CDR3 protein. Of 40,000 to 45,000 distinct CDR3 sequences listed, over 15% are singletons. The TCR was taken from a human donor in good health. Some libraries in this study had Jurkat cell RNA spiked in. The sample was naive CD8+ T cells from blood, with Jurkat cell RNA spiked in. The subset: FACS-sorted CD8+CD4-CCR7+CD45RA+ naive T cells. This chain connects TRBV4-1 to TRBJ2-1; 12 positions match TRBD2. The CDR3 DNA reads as TGCGCCAGCAGCCAGATACTAGCGGGGGGATACAATGAGCAGTTCTTC. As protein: CASSQILAGGYNEQFF.